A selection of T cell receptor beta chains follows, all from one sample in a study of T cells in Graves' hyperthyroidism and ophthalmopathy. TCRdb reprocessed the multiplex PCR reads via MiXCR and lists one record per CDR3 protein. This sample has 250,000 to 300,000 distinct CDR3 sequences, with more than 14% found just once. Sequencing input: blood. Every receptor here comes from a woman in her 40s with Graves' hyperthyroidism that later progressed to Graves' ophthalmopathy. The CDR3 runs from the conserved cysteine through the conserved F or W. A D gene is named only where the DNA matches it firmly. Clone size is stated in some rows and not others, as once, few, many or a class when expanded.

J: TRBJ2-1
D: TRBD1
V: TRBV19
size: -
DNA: TGTGCCAGTAGTAGGAGCCGGGACAGGGGGCGGCCTGAGCAGTTCTTC
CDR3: CASSRSRDRGRPEQFF

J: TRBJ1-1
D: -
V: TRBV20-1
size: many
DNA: TGCAGTAAAGAGGGGACTGAAGCTTTCTTT
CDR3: CSKEGTEAFF

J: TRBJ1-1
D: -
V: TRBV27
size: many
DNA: TGTGCCAGCAGTTTAGGCGGAATGAACACTGAAGCTTTCTTT
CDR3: CASSLGGMNTEAFF

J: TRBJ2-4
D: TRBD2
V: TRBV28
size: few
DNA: TGTGCCAGCAGGGACCCCGGACTAGCGAAAATAGCCAAAAACATTCAGTACTTC
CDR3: CASRDPGLAKIAKNIQYF

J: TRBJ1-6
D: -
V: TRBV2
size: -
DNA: TGTGCCAGCAGTGAAGGGGGTTCACCCCTCCACTTT
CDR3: CASSEGGSPLHF

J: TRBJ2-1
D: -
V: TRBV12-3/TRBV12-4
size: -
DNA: TGTGCCAGCAGTTTGGGACGAGAGGATGAGCAGTTCTTC
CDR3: CASSLGREDEQFF

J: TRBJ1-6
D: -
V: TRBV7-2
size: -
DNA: TGTGCCAGCAGCCACCTACCAGGGAACAATTCACCCCTCCACTTT
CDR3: CASSHLPGNNSPLHF

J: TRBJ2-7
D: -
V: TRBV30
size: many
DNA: TGTGCCTGGGATAGCGGATCCTACGAGCAGTACTTC
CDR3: CAWDSGSYEQYF

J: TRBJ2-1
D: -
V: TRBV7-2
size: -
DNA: TGTGCCAGCAGCTTAGGTGTGACTGTATACAATGAGCAGTTCTTC
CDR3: CASSLGVTVYNEQFF

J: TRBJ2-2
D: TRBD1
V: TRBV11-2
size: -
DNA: TGTGCCAGCAGCTCAGGGGGCGCGGGTACCGGGGAGCTGTTTTTT
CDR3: CASSSGGAGTGELFF

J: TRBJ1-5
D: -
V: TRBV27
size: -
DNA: TGTGCCAGCAGTTTAATGTCGGGGGAAAATCAGCCCCAGCATTTT
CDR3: CASSLMSGENQPQHF

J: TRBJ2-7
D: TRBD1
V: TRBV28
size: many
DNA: TGTGCCAGCAGTTCGCCGGGACAGGGGGCCGACGAGCAGTACTTC
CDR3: CASSSPGQGADEQYF

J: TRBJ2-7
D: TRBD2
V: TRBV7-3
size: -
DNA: TGTGCCAGCAGCAAGAGAACTAGGGGAGGGCCCTACGAGCAGTACTTC
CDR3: CASSKRTRGGPYEQYF

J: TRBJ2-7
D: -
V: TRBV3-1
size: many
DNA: TGTGCCAGCAGCCAAGGGGACTCCCCTCACTACGAGCAGTACTTC
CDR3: CASSQGDSPHYEQYF

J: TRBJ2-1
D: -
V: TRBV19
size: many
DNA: TGTGCCAGTAGCCAGTTGGGCGGAGCCTACAATGAGCAGTTCTTC
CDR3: CASSQLGGAYNEQFF

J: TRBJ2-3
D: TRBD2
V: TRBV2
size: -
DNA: TGTGCCAGTCTCGGGGGGGTAGCGGGAGGCTCGACAGATACGCAGTATTTT
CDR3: CASLGGVAGGSTDTQYF

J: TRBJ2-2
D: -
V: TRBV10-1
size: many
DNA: TGCGCCAGCAGGAGGTCCTCTTCCAACGGGGAGCTGTTTTTT
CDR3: CASRRSSSNGELFF

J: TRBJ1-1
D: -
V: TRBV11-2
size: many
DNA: TGTGCCAGCAGCTCCTTGAGACAGAGTGAAGCTTTCTTT
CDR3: CASSSLRQSEAFF

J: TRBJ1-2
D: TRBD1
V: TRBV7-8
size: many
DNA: TGTGCCAGCAGCACAGGGGGAGCTTTCTATGGCTACACCTTC
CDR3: CASSTGGAFYGYTF

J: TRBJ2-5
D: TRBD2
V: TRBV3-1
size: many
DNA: TGTGCCAGCAGCCGACTAGCGGGAGGCGGAGAGACCCAGTACTTC
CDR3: CASSRLAGGGETQYF

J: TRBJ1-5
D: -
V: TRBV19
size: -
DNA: TGTGCCAGTAGTATGACAGAAGAACCCATTGGGAATCAGCCCCAGCATTTT
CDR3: CASSMTEEPIGNQPQHF

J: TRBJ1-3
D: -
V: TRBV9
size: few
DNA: TGTGCCAGCAGCGAGGGTGGAAACACCATATATTTT
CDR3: CASSEGGNTIYF

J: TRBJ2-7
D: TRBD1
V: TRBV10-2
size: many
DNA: TGCGCCAACCGGTGGACAGGACAGGTTCCCCACGAGCAGTACTTC
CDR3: CANRWTGQVPHEQYF

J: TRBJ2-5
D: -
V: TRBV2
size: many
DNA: TGTGCCAGCAGCGACGGACTGAGAGACCAAGAGACCCAGTACTTC
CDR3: CASSDGLRDQETQYF

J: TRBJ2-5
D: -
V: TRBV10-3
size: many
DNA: TGTGCCATCGCGGTGAGAGAAGAGACCCAGTACTTC
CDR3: CAIAVREETQYF

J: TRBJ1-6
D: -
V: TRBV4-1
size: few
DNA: TGCGCCAGCAGCCAAGGAAGGAGCTCCTATAATTCACCCCTCCACTTT
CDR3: CASSQGRSSYNSPLHF

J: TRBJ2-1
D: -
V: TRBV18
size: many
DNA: TGTGCCAGCTCACCAGGACTAGGGGGAGGGGGTGAGCAGTTCTTC
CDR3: CASSPGLGGGGEQFF

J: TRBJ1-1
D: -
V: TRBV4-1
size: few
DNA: TGCGCCAGCAGCCAAGAGATCGAGAACACTGAAGCTTTCTTT
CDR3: CASSQEIENTEAFF

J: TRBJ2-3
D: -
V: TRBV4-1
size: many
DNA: TGCGCCAGCAGACCAATTCCAAAGGATAGGAGTACGCAGTATTTT
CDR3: CASRPIPKDRSTQYF

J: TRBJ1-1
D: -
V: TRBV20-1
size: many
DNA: TGCAGTGCTAAACCACTTTACAGGGACACTGAAGCTTTCTTT
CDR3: CSAKPLYRDTEAFF

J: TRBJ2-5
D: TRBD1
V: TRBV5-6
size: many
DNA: TGTGCCAGCAGGTGGGGACAGTTACAAGAGACCCAGTACTTC
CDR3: CASRWGQLQETQYF

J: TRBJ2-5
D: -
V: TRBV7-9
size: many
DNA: TGTGCCAGCAGCTTAGGGGTAGCGTGGGAGACCCAGTACTTC
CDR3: CASSLGVAWETQYF

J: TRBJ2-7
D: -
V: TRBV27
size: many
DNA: TGTGCCAGCAGTTTACTCCCATTTTCCTACGAGCAGTACTTC
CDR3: CASSLLPFSYEQYF

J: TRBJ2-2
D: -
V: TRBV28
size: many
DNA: TGTGCCAGCAGAGGCCAGGACTGGAACACCGGGGAGCTGTTTTTT
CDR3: CASRGQDWNTGELFF

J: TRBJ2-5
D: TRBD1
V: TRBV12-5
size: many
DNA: TGTGCTAGTGCCCTCACAGGGGCCCCCTTCGAGACCCAGTACTTC
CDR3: CASALTGAPFETQYF

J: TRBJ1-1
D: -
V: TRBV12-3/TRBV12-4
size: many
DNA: TGTGCCAGCAGTTTTATAGGGGTGACTGAAGCTTTCTTT
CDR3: CASSFIGVTEAFF

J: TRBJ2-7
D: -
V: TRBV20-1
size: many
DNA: TGCAGTGCTAGAGATCGAGACGGCCTGCACGAGCAGTACTTC
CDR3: CSARDRDGLHEQYF

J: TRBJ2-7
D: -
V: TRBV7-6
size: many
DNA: TGTGCCAGCAGCGATCCCTTTGGGAGTATAGGGCGCTACGAGCAGTACTTC
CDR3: CASSDPFGSIGRYEQYF

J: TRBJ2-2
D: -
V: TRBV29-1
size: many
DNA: TGCAGCGTTGACGGCGGATATGGGAGACTGTTTTTT
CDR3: CSVDGGYGRLFF

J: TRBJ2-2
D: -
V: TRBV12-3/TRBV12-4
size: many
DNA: TGTGCCAGCAGTCATATCTTCAGGAACACCGGGGAGCTGTTTTTT
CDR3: CASSHIFRNTGELFF

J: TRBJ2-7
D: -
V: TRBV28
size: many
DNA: TGTGCCAGCAGGGAACTTACTACTCGCTCCTACGAGCAGTACTTC
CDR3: CASRELTTRSYEQYF